Following are 13 T cell receptor beta chains from one sample sequenced in a study of cytomegalovirus exposure and HLA in healthy donors. It was with 60 Vbeta and 13 Jbeta primers that the PCR ran. Repertoires were generated with immunoSEQ multiplex PCR, while TCRdb's copy carries only in-frame clones and drops some. The table lists around 190,000 clones, about four fifths of them singletons. The sequenced material came from PBMCs. The source of these receptors is a man aged 40-49 years in good health and CMV-seropositive.

The V call is TRBV6-5, the J call TRBJ2-7; 9 nucleotides align to TRBD2. CDR1 and CDR2 from the germline V gene are MNHEY and SVGAGI. The CDR3 runs 14 residues. Trimming cost V 6 bases and J 4 bases; bases outside gene matches: 7. CDR3 sequence reads: CASSYSGGRYEQYF. The CDR3 nucleotides are TGTGCCAGCAGCTACAGCGGGGGGAGGTACGAGCAGTACTTC.

The rearrangement uses TRBV7-8 and TRBJ2-5, with 8 bases lining up with TRBD2. V lost 1 base and J lost 5; bases outside the gene matches: 6. Per the germline V gene, CDR1 is SGHVS and CDR2 is FQNEAQ. The CDR3 spans 15 residues. The CDR3 DNA follows: TGTGCCAGCAGCTTAGGGACTAGCATGCGGGAGACCCAGTACTTC. Its translation is CASSLGTSMRETQYF.

This clone was picked up a small number of times. This chain connects TRBV6-1 to TRBJ2-6; TRBD1 might be the D (6 bases). The CDR3 is made up of 15 amino acids. In germline, CDR1 is MNHNS, CDR2 SASEGT. V lost 10 bases and J lost 0, with 13 bases in between. For the CDR3, the DNA is TGTGCCACCTCTCCAGGGGTCTCTGGGGCCAACGTCCTGACTTTC. It translates to CATSPGVSGANVLTF.

The CDR3, as DNA: TGCGCCAGCAGCCCGACTAGCGGGGCCTCCTACGAGCAGTACTTC. Its protein is CASSPTSGASYEQYF. This rearrangement joins TRBV4-1 to TRBJ2-7; 11 nucleotides match TRBD2. V shed 4 bases, J shed 0 bases, and the junction held 2 bases outside the gene matches. This CDR3 spans 15 amino acids. CDR1 MGHRA and CDR2 YSYEKL come from the germline V gene.

This clone showed up just a few times. This rearrangement joins TRBV7-9 to TRBJ1-4; D is perhaps TRBD1 (5 bases). Germline lookup yields CDR1 SEHNR and CDR2 FQNEAQ (reference sequence). CDR3 length equals 19 residues. The ends were cut back, 5 bases at V and 6 bases at J, with 28 bases in the middle. The CDR3 sequence is CASSPPFQFVKGPDEKLFF. The DNA for the CDR3 is TGTGCCAGCAGCCCTCCCTTCCAATTCGTTAAGGGGCCGGATGAAAAACTGTTTTTT.

V gene TRBV7-2 combines with J gene TRBJ1-1; TRBD1 is a possible D gene (5 bases). CDR1 and CDR2 from the germline V gene are SGHTA and FQGNSA. This CDR3 comprises 16 residues. Trimming took off 3 bases at V and 0 bases at J, with 14 bases between the two ends. CDR3 in DNA: TGTGCCAGCAGCTTCCAAGCGACAGCCATGAACACTGAAGCTTTCTTT. Residues: CASSFQATAMNTEAFF.

CDR3 DNA sequence: TGTGCCAGCAGCCCGCACGGCGGGGGGCAGGGGTACAATGAGCAGTTCTTC. Translation gives CASSPHGGGQGYNEQFF. J is TRBJ2-1 and V is TRBV7-2, with 8 nucleotides matching TRBD2. V shed 5 bases, J shed 4 bases, and the junction held 13 bases outside the gene matches. The germline V gene encodes CDR1 SGHTA and CDR2 FQGNSA. CDR3 length: 17 residues. The entire variable domain, with the rest obtained from reference TRBV7-2 and TRBJ2-1, is as follows: GAGVSQSPSNKVTEKGKDVELRCDPISGHTALYWYRQSLGQGLEFLIYFQGNSAPDKSGLPSDRFSAERTGGSVSTLTIQRTQQEDSAVYLCASSPHGGGQGYNEQFFGPGTRLTVL.

The CDR3 protein is CASSLRDNPTGELFF. CDR3 DNA sequence: TGCGCCAGCAGCCTCAGGGACAATCCAACCGGGGAGCTGTTTTTT. The gene calls are TRBV4-1 and TRBJ2-2, with D maybe TRBD1 (6 bases). Germline CDR1 and CDR2: MGHRA and YSYEKL. The CDR3 has 15 amino acids. V lost 4 bases to trimming and J lost 5 bases, with 14 bases between them.

This chain joins TRBV11-2 and TRBJ2-7; TRBD1 agrees at 10 bases. CDR1 and CDR2 (germline): SGHAT, FQNNGV. This CDR3 is 15 amino acids long. Germline trimming cut 5 bases from V and 2 bases from J; bases unmatched to any gene: 6. The CDR3 loop is CASSRPGQGTYEQYF. For the CDR3, the DNA is TGTGCCAGCAGCCGGCCGGGACAGGGGACCTACGAGCAGTACTTC.

The genes are TRBV14 and TRBJ1-5, with D possibly matching TRBD1 (6 bases). Germline V lookup: CDR1 SGHDN, CDR2 FVKESK. This CDR3 comprises 13 residues. V gave up 3 bases and J gave up 6 bases, with 9 bases separating them. CDR3 amino acids: CASSQGALQPQHF. The DNA for the CDR3 is TGTGCCAGCAGCCAGGGGGCCCTTCAGCCCCAGCATTTT.

CDR3 amino acids: CASSLGNPANYGYTF. The CDR3 DNA is TGTGCCAGCTCCCTCGGGAACCCAGCTAACTATGGCTACACCTTC. The rearrangement links TRBV6-5 to TRBJ1-2, with no clear D. The V gene lost 8 bases and the J gene lost 0 bases, with 16 bases spanning the gap. CDR3 size: 15 residues. The V gene's germline CDR1 is MNHEY and CDR2 SVGAGI.

The genes are TRBV6-1 and TRBJ2-7; D remains ambiguous. Looked up from germline, CDR1 is MNHNS and CDR2 is SASEGT. The CDR3 has 12 residues. The V end lost 7 bases, the J end lost 5 bases, and 12 bases lay between the germline ends. The CDR3 protein is CASTEDINEQYF. Written as DNA, the CDR3 is TGTGCCAGCACCGAGGATATCAACGAGCAGTACTTC.

This clone was counted a single time. The CDR3 bases are TGTGCCAGCAGTTACCATAGACAGGTTGGGATCTACGAGCAGTACTTC. It translates to CASSYHRQVGIYEQYF. The chain couples TRBV6-5 to TRBJ2-7; weak D call: TRBD1 (6 bases). Trimming stripped 2 bases from V and 3 bases from J, with 17 bases between. The CDR3 loop spans 16 amino acids. Germline V gene sequence: CDR1 MNHEY, CDR2 SVGAGI.